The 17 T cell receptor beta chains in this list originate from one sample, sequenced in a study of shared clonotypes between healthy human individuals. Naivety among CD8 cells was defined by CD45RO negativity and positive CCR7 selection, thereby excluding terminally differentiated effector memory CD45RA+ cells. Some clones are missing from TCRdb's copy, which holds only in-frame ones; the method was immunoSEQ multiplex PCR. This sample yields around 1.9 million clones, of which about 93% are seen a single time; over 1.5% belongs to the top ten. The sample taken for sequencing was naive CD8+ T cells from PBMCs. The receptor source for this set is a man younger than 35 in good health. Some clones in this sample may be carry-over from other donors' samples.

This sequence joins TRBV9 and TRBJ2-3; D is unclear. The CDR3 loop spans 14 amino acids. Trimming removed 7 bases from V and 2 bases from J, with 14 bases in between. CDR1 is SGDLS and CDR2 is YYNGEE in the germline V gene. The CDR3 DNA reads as TGTGCCAGCCAAGGGAAGTCATACACAGATACGCAGTATTTT. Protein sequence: CASQGKSYTDTQYF. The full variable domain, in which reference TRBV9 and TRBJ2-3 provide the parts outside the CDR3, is DSGVTQTPKHLITATGQRVTLRCSPRSGDLSVYWYQQSLDQGLQFLIQYYNGEERAKGNILERFSAQQFPDLHSELNLSSLELGDSALYFCASQGKSYTDTQYFGPGTRLTVL.

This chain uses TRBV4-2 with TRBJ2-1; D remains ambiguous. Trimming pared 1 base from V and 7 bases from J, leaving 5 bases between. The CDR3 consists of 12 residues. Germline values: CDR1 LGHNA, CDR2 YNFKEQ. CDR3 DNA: TGTGCCAGCAGCCAAGTTTTGAATGAGCAGTTCTTC. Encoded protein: CASSQVLNEQFF.

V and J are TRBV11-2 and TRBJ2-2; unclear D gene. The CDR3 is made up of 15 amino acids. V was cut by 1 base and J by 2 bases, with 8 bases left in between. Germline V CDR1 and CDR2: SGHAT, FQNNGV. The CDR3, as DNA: TGTGCCAGCAGCTTAGTCCATCCAAACACCGGGGAGCTGTTTTTT. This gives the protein CASSLVHPNTGELFF.

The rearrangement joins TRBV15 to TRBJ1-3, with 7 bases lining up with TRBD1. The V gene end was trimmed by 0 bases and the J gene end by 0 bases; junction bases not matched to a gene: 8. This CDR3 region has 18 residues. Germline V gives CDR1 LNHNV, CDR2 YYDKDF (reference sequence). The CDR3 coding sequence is TGTGCCACCAGCAGAGAGGAGGGGGCAGGTTACTCTGGAAACACCATATATTTT. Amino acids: CATSREEGAGYSGNTIYF.

The CDR3: CASSSLPGQDSYGYTF. The CDR3 DNA sequence: TGTGCCAGCAGTTCCCTCCCGGGACAGGATTCCTATGGCTACACCTTC. The chain uses TRBV27 and TRBJ1-2, with 8 bases aligning to TRBD1. Looked up from germline, CDR1 is MNHEY and CDR2 is SMNVEV (reference sequence). The ends lost 4 bases at V and 4 bases at J; junction bases unmatched: 11. CDR3 length: 16 residues.

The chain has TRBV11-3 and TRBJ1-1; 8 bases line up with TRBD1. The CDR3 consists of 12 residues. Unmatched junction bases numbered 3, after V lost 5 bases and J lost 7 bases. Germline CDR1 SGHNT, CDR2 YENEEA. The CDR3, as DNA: TGTGCCAGCAGCCACGGGACAGGTGAAGCTTTCTTT. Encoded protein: CASSHGTGEAFF. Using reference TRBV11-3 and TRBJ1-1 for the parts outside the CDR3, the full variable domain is EAGVVQSPRYKIIEKKQPVAFWCNPISGHNTLYWYLQNLGQGPELLIRYENEEAVDDSQLPKDRFSAERLKGVDSTLKIQPAELGDSAVYLCASSHGTGEAFFGQGTRLTVV.

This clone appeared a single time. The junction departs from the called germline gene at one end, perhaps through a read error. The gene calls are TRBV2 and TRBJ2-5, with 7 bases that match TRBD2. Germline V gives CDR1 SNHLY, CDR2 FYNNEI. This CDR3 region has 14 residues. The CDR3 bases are TGTGCCAGCAGGGAAGGGAGGGTGCAAGAGACCCAGTACTTC. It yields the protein CASREGRVQETQYF.

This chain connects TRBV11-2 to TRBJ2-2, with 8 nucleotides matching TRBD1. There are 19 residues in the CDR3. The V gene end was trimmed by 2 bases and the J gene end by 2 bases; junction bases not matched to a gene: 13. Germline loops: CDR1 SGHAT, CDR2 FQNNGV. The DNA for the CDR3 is TGTGCCAGCAGCTTACGCCGGACCGGACAGGGTTCTAACACCGGGGAGCTGTTTTTT. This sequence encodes CASSLRRTGQGSNTGELFF.

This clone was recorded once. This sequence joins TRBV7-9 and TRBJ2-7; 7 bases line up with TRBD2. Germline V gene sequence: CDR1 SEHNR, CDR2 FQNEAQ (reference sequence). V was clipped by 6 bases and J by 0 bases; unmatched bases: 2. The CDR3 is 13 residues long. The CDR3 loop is CASRVAGSYEQYF. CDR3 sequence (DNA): TGTGCCAGCAGGGTAGCGGGCTCCTACGAGCAGTACTTC.

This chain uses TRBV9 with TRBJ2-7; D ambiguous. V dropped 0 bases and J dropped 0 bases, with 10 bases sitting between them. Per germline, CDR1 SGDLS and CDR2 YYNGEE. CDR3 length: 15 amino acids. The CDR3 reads CASSVGPERSYEQYF. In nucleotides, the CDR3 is TGTGCCAGCAGCGTAGGACCGGAGCGCTCCTACGAGCAGTACTTC.

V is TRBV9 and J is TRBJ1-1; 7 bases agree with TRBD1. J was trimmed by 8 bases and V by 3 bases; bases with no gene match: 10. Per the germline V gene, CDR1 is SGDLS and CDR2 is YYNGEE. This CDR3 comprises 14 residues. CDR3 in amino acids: CASSGTYGTAEAFF. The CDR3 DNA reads TGTGCCAGCAGCGGGACTTATGGGACAGCCGAAGCTTTCTTT.

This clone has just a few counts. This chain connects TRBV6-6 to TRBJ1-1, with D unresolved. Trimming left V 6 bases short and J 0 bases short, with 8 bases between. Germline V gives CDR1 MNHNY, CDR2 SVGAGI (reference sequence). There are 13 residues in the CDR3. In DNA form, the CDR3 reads TGTGCCAGCAGCTCCACAGTGAACACTGAAGCTTTCTTT. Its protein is CASSSTVNTEAFF.

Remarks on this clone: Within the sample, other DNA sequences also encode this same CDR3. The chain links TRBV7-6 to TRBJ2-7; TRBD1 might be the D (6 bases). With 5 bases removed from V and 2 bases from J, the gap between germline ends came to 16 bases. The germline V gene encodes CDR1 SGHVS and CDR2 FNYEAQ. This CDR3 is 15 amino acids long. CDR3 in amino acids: CASSLGTGRTYEQYF. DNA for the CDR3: TGTGCCAGCAGCCTCGGAACAGGGAGAACCTACGAGCAGTACTTC.

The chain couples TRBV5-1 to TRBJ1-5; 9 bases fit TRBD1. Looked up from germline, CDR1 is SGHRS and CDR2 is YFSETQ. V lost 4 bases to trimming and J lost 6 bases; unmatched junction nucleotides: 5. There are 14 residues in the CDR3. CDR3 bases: TGCGCCAGCAGCCCCGGACAGGGGATTCAGCCCCAGCATTTT. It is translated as CASSPGQGIQPQHF.

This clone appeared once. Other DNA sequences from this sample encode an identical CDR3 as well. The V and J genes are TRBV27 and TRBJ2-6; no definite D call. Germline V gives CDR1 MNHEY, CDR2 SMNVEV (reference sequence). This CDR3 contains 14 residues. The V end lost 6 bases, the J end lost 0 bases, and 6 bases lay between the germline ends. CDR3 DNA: TGTGCCAGCAGAGGGTTCTCTGGGGCCAACGTCCTGACTTTC. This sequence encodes CASRGFSGANVLTF. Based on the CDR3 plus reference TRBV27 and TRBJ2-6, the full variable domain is EAQVTQNPRYLITVTGKKLTVTCSQNMNHEYMSWYRQDPGLGLRQIYYSMNVEVTDKGDVPEGYKVSRKEKRNFPLILESPSPNQTSLYFCASRGFSGANVLTFGAGSRLTVL.

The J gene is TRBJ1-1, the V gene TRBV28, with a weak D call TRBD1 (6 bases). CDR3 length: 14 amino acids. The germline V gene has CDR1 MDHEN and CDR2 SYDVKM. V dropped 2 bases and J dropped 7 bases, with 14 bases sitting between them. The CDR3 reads CASSLRGSLGEAFF. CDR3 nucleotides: TGTGCCAGCAGTTTAAGGGGGAGTTTGGGTGAAGCTTTCTTT.

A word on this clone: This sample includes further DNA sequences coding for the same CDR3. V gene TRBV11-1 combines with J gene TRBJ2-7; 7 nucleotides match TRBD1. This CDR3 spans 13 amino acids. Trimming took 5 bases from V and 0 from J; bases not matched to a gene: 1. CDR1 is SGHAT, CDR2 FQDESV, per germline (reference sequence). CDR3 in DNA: TGTGCCAGCAGCCCAGGGGGCTCCTACGAGCAGTACTTC. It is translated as CASSPGGSYEQYF. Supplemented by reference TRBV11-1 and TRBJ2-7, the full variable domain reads EAEVAQSPRYKITEKSQAVAFWCDPISGHATLYWYRQILGQGPELLVQFQDESVVDDSQLPKDRFSAERLKGVDSTLKIQPAELGDSAMYLCASSPGGSYEQYFGPGTRLTVT.